The present entry profiles one TCR beta chain with its context. The sample is drawn from a study of chemoradiotherapy in HPV16-positive cancers. This CDR3 contains 16 residues. Per germline, CDR1 MGHRA and CDR2 YSYEKL. J gave up 1 base and V 0 bases, and 4 bases lay outside the gene matches. Clones were read by immunoSEQ multiplex PCR, and TCRdb kept only the in-frame ones, dropping some. Among about 35,000 clones listed, roughly 75% were seen once. The clonotype comes from a human donor with HPV-associated anogenital cancer. This chain connects TRBV4-1 to TRBJ1-1; 8 nucleotides match TRBD1. This sample comprised blood, obtained from a patient who underwent chemoradiotherapy. CDR3 residues: CASSQEQGGANTEAFF. The CDR3 coding sequence is TGCGCCAGCAGCCAAGAACAGGGGGGGGCGAACACTGAAGCTTTCTTT.